These 20 T cell receptor beta chains came from one sample sequenced in a study of HIV-infected patients and healthy controls. Reverse transcription used 450 to 500 ng RNA and constant-region primers for alpha and beta. Separate chain-specific third strand synthesis with multiplexing indices produced the alpha and beta libraries. MiXCR was run by TCRdb on the 5' RACE reads, yielding one entry per CDR3 protein. Of 19,000 or so distinct CDR3 sequences in the sample, approximately 8.3% were seen once. All unsorted peripheral T cells were captured because whole blood was used without fractionation. Input material: blood. These TCRs come from an adult in good health.

This clonotype was counted many times. This sequence joins TRBV27 and TRBJ2-3; 8 bases match TRBD2. Germline CDR1 MNHEY, CDR2 SMNVEV (reference sequence). Trimming at V came to 8 bases and at J to 3 bases, leaving 13 bases not matched to a gene. This CDR3 comprises 16 residues. CDR3 coding DNA: TGTGCCAGCTCGGGAGGGTGGGGAAGAGGAACAGATACGCAGTATTTT. Residues: CASSGGWGRGTDTQYF.

In this sample, this clonotype turned up many times. The chain is built from TRBV30 and TRBJ2-7; no definite D call. The V and J ends lost 0 bases and 7 bases respectively, with 13 bases between them. Germline V gives CDR1 GTSNPN, CDR2 SVGIG (reference sequence). CDR3 length equals 13 residues. The CDR3 here is CAWSVHGPSEQYF. CDR3 bases: TGTGCCTGGAGTGTACATGGACCCAGTGAGCAGTACTTC. Combining the CDR3 with reference TRBV30 and TRBJ2-7 gives the whole variable domain SQTIHQWPATLVQPVGSPLSLECTVEGTSNPNLYWYRQAAGRGLQLLFYSVGIGQISSEVPQNLSASRPQDRQFILSSKKLLLSDSGFYLCAWSVHGPSEQYFGPGTRLTVT.

This clonotype was seen repeatedly, ten times or more. CDR3 DNA sequence: TGTGCCAGCAGCCGTGGACTAGCGGGAGGAACGGAGGCCAAAAACATTCAGTACTTC. Translating gives CASSRGLAGGTEAKNIQYF. The rearrangement links TRBV7-9 to TRBJ2-4; 14 bases agree with TRBD2. Losses at the gene ends were 5 bases for V and 1 base for J; bases not matched to a gene: 10. This CDR3 spans 19 amino acids. Germline values: CDR1 SEHNR, CDR2 FQNEAQ (reference sequence).

This clonotype has ten or more counts. This chain's CDR3 is CASSLAGARPDTQYF. CDR3 DNA sequence: TGTGCCAGCAGTTTAGCGGGCGCCAGGCCAGATACGCAGTATTTT. The gene calls are TRBV12-3 or TRBV12-4 and TRBJ2-3, with no clear D. The CDR3 totals 15 residues. V was cut by 0 bases and J by 4 bases, with 11 bases left in between.

This clonotype is labeled medium-sized (0.01 to 0.1%). This chain uses TRBV27 with TRBJ2-2; D possibly corresponds to TRBD1 (5 bases). The CDR3 extends over 15 amino acids. Germline V lookup: CDR1 MNHEY, CDR2 SMNVEV (reference sequence). Trimming pared 6 bases from V and 3 bases from J, leaving 14 bases between. This CDR3 reads CASRLLGADTGELFF. CDR3 bases: TGTGCCAGCAGACTCCTAGGGGCGGACACCGGGGAGCTGTTTTTT.

This clonotype came up many times. This chain connects TRBV12-3 or TRBV12-4 to TRBJ1-1, with a possible D match to TRBD1 (5 bases). V was trimmed by 4 bases and J by 1 base, leaving 13 bases between them. The CDR3 runs to 15 residues. The CDR3 region has the DNA TGTGCCAGCAGTTCCCACAGGAAAGGGAACACTGAAGCTTTCTTT. Residues: CASSSHRKGNTEAFF.

This clonotype is categorized as medium-sized. The chain carries TRBV7-2 and TRBJ2-3; 9 bases are shared with TRBD2. Germline V gene data show CDR1 as SGHTA and CDR2 as FQGNSA. Trimming took 2 bases from V and 0 from J; bases not matched to a gene: 9. This CDR3 contains 18 residues. For the CDR3, the DNA is TGTGCCAGCAGCTTAATAAGGAGCGGGAGGCCGAGCACAGATACGCAGTATTTT. Amino acids: CASSLIRSGRPSTDTQYF.

This clonotype showed up many times. The J gene is TRBJ1-6, the V gene TRBV7-2; D is perhaps TRBD1 (5 bases). The CDR3 runs 14 residues. Trimming cost V 3 bases and J 6 bases, with 9 bases left between them. Germline V gives CDR1 SGHTA, CDR2 FQGNSA. CDR3 sequence: CASSFGTSNSPLHF. CDR3 in DNA: TGTGCCAGCAGCTTTGGGACCAGTAATTCACCCCTCCACTTT.

This clonotype was seen ten or more times. The chain combines TRBV5-4 with TRBJ2-3; possibly TRBD2 for D (6 bases). Germline CDR1 reads SGHNT; CDR2 reads YYREEE (reference sequence). The CDR3 sequence is 15 residues long. The V and J ends lost 2 bases and 4 bases respectively, with 14 bases between them. CDR3 residues: CASSFRGRPPDTQYF. The CDR3 DNA reads as TGTGCCAGCAGCTTCCGGGGGAGGCCCCCAGATACGCAGTATTTT.

This clonotype was detected many times. The gene calls are TRBV6-5 and TRBJ2-3; TRBD2 aligns across 11 bases. Trimming cost V 0 bases and J 2 bases; bases outside gene matches: 1. The CDR3 consists of 16 residues. Per germline, CDR1 MNHEY and CDR2 SVGAGI. CDR3 amino acids: CASSYSTSGNTDTQYF. The DNA of the CDR3 is TGTGCCAGCAGTTACTCGACTAGCGGGAACACAGATACGCAGTATTTT.

This clonotype was observed many times. J is TRBJ2-5 and V is TRBV25-1, with TRBD2 as a possible D gene (5 bases). CDR1 is MGHDK, CDR2 SYGVNS, per germline. The CDR3 has 16 residues. Between the trimmed V and J ends, which lost 2 bases and 4 bases, there was a span of 17 bases. The CDR3 nucleotides read TGTGCCAGCAGTGAACTCCCCCCCCGAGGGTCAGAGACCCAGTACTTC. Translating gives CASSELPPRGSETQYF.

This clonotype was recorded many times. The V gene is TRBV28, the J gene TRBJ2-7; TRBD1 might be the D (6 bases). This CDR3 has 15 amino acids. CDR1 and CDR2 (germline): MDHEN, SYDVKM. V lost 1 base to trimming and J lost 1 base, with 11 bases between them. In DNA, the CDR3 is TGTGCCAGCAGTTTATCGGGACACGGGTCCTACGAGCAGTACTTC. It specifies CASSLSGHGSYEQYF.

In this sample, this clonotype turned up a few times. V gene TRBV28 combines with J gene TRBJ1-2, with TRBD1 matching 7 bases. There are 14 residues in the CDR3. Germline V CDR1 and CDR2: MDHEN, SYDVKM. V trimming: 6 bases; J trimming: 3 bases; junction bases outside the gene matches: 7. In DNA form, the CDR3 reads TGTGCCAGCAGGGGGCTGGACAGGTACTATGGCTACACCTTC. Its protein product is CASRGLDRYYGYTF.

This clonotype was seen repeatedly, ten times or more. This CDR3 reads CASSLGSAIFYEQYF. The CDR3 DNA reads as TGTGCCAGCAGCTTAGGGTCGGCTATATTCTACGAGCAGTACTTC. The chain couples TRBV5-6 to TRBJ2-7; D call uncertain. The CDR3 totals 15 residues. V dropped 2 bases and J dropped 3 bases, with 15 bases sitting between them. Germline CDR1 and CDR2: SGHDT and YYEEEE.

This clonotype qualifies as medium-sized. The chain has TRBV5-1 and TRBJ2-3, with no clear D. Germline CDR1 SGHRS, CDR2 YFSETQ. V lost 0 bases and J lost 3, with 2 bases in between. This CDR3 contains 12 residues. CDR3 DNA sequence: TGCGCCAGCAGCTTGGAGACAGATACGCAGTATTTT. Residues: CASSLETDTQYF.

This clonotype was found many times. This rearrangement joins TRBV27 to TRBJ1-2; D gene uncertain. Trimming took 3 bases from V and 1 from J, leaving 15 bases between them. CDR1 is MNHEY and CDR2 is SMNVEV in the germline V gene (reference sequence). The CDR3 loop spans 16 amino acids. CDR3 loop: CASSFKWQALNYGYTF. CDR3 nucleotides: TGTGCCAGCAGTTTTAAGTGGCAGGCTCTTAACTATGGCTACACCTTC.

In this sample, this clonotype turned up a few times. V is TRBV5-1 and J is TRBJ2-5; D might be TRBD2 (6 bases). The germline V gene has CDR1 SGHRS and CDR2 YFSETQ. The V end lost 1 base, the J end lost 2 bases, and 9 bases lay between the germline ends. The CDR3 is 14 residues long. For the CDR3, the DNA is TGCGCCAGCAGCTTGTGGGGGGTTCAAGAGACCCAGTACTTC. Its translation is CASSLWGVQETQYF.

This clonotype appeared a few times. The rearrangement joins TRBV7-9 to TRBJ1-5; D uncertain. Germline V lookup: CDR1 SEHNR, CDR2 FQNEAQ (reference sequence). V lost 4 bases, J lost 5 bases, and 9 bases lay in between. The CDR3 is made up of 13 amino acids. As DNA, the CDR3 is TGTGCCAGCAGCTCCTCATTGTATCAGCCCCAGCATTTT. Translation gives CASSSSLYQPQHF.

This clonotype was picked up many times. This chain connects TRBV15 to TRBJ2-1; D ambiguous. There are 16 residues in the CDR3. Germline loops: CDR1 LNHNV, CDR2 YYDKDF (reference sequence). Trimming removed 5 bases from V and 6 bases from J, with 20 bases in between. CDR3 residues: CATSSRPPKDLNEQFF. The CDR3 DNA follows: TGTGCCACCAGCTCCCGACCGCCAAAAGATCTCAATGAGCAGTTCTTC.

This clonotype has ten or more counts. The J gene is TRBJ2-2, the V gene TRBV7-2, with D tentatively TRBD1 (5 bases). The CDR3 contains 14 residues. Germline V gene data show CDR1 as SGHTA and CDR2 as FQGNSA. V was cut by 6 bases and J by 5 bases, with 13 bases left in between. The CDR3 here is CASRLRQGTGELFF. CDR3 DNA sequence: TGTGCCAGCAGGTTAAGGCAGGGAACCGGGGAGCTGTTTTTT.